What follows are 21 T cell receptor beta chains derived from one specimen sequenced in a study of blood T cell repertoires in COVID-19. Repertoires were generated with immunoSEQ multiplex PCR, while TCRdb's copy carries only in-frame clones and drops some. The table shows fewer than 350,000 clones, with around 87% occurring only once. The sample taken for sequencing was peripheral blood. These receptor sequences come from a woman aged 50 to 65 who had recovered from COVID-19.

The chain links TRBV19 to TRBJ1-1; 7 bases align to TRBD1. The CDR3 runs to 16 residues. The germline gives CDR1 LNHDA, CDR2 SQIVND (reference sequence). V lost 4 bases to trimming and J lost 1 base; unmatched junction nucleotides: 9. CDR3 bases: TGTGCCAGTAGTAGCCCGGGACAGCTGAAGAACACTGAAGCTTTCTTT. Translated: CASSSPGQLKNTEAFF.

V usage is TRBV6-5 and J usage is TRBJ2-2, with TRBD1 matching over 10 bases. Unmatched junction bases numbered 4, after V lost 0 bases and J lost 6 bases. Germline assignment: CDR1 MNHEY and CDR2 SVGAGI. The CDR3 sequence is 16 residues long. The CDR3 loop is CASSYSVTGGPGELFF. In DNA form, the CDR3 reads TGTGCCAGCAGTTACTCTGTGACAGGGGGCCCCGGGGAGCTGTTTTTT.

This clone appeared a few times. The CDR3 nucleotides read TGTGCCAGCAGTATCGCACGGGATGGTGAAAAACTGTTTTTT. Its protein product is CASSIARDGEKLFF. The chain uses TRBV7-9 and TRBJ1-4; the D is unclear. Germline V lookup: CDR1 SEHNR, CDR2 FQNEAQ (reference sequence). Trimming removed 6 bases at V and 7 bases at J, with 15 bases between. This CDR3 contains 14 residues.

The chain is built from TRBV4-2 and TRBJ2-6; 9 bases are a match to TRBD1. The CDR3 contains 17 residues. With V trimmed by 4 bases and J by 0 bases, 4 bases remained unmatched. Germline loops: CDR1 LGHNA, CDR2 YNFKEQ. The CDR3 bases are TGTGCCAGCAGCCGGGACAGGGAAAACTCTGGGGCCAACGTCCTGACTTTC. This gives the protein CASSRDRENSGANVLTF.

The CDR3 DNA reads TGCGCCAGCAGCGCCGATGGCCAAAACTCCTACAATGAGCAGTTCTTC. Amino acids: CASSADGQNSYNEQFF. The chain has TRBV5-1 and TRBJ2-1, with D unclear. V lost 4 bases to trimming and J lost 0 bases, with 14 bases between them. CDR1 and CDR2 (germline): SGHRS, YFSETQ. The CDR3 is made up of 16 amino acids.

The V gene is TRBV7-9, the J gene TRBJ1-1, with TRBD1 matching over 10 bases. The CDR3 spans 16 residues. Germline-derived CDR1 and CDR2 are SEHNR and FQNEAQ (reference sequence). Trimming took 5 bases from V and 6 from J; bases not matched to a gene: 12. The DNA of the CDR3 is TGTGCCAGCAGCGGACAGGGACAGGGGAAACAACCTGAAGCTTTCTTT. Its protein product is CASSGQGQGKQPEAFF.

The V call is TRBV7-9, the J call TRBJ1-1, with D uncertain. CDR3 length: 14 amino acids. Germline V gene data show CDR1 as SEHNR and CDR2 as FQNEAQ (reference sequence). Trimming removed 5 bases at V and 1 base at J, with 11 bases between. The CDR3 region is CASSPSGGNTEAFF. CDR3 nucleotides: TGTGCCAGCAGCCCGTCGGGAGGGAACACTGAAGCTTTCTTT.

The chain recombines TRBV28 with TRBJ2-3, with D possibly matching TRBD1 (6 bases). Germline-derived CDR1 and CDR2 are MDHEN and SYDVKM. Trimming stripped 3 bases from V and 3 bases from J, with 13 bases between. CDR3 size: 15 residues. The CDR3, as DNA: TGTGCCAGCAGTTTTGTAACAGGGAGAACAGATACGCAGTATTTT. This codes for CASSFVTGRTDTQYF.

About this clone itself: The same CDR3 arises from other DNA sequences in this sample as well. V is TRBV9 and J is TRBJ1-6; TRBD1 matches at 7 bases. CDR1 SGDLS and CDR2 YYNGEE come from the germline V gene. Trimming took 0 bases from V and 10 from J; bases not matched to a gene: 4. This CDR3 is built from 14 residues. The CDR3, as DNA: TGTGCCAGCAGCGTAGAAGGGGGCGGCTCACCCCTCCACTTT. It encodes CASSVEGGGSPLHF.

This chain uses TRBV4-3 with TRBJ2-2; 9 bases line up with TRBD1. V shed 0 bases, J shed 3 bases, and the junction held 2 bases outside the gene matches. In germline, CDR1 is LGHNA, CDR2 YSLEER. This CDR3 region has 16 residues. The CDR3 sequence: CASSQDWTGDTGELFF. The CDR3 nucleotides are TGCGCCAGCAGCCAAGATTGGACAGGGGACACCGGGGAGCTGTTTTTT.

The CDR3 nucleotides are TGTGCCAGCAGTTACGTACAGGGGAAGTACATTCAGTACTTC. Its translation: CASSYVQGKYIQYF. The rearrangement joins TRBV6-2 or TRBV6-3 to TRBJ2-4; 7 positions agree with TRBD1. This CDR3 is 14 amino acids long. V dropped 2 bases and J dropped 8; count of bases not matched to a gene: 6. The germline V gene encodes CDR1 MNHEY and CDR2 SVGEGT.

The CDR3 nucleotides are TGCGCCAGCAGCTTCGGACGGGAGAGCGCGAACACCGGGGAGCTGTTTTTT. This codes for CASSFGRESANTGELFF. The genes are TRBV5-1 and TRBJ2-2, with a tentative D call TRBD2 (6 bases). The CDR3 totals 17 residues. Germline assignment: CDR1 SGHRS and CDR2 YFSETQ. V lost 2 bases and J lost 0, with 14 bases in between.

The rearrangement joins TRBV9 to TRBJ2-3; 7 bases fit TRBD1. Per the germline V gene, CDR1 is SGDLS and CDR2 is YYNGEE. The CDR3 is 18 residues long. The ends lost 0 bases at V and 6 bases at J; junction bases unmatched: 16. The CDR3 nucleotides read TGTGCCAGCAGCGTAGCATTGCCGGGACAGAGAGTCGGCGATACGCAGTATTTT. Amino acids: CASSVALPGQRVGDTQYF.

The CDR3 DNA follows: TGTGCCAGCGGGAGGGGGAATCAGCCCCAGCATTTT. Encoded protein: CASGRGNQPQHF. The J gene is TRBJ1-5, the V gene TRBV28, with a tentative D call TRBD1 (6 bases). Between the trimmed V and J ends, which lost 8 bases and 4 bases, there was a span of 9 bases. The CDR3 length is 12 residues. From germline, CDR1 is MDHEN and CDR2 SYDVKM.

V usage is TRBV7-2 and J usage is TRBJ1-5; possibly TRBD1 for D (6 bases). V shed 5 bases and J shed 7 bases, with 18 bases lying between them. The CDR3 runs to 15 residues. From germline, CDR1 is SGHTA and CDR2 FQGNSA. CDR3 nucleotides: TGTGCCAGCAGCCTCGAAGGGGGGGGCGGGCAGCCCCAGCATTTT. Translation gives CASSLEGGGGQPQHF.

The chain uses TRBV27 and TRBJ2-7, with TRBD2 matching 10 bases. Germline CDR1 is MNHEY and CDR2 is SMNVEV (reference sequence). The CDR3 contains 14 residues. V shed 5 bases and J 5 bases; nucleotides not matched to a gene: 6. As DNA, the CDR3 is TGTGCCAGCAGTAAACTAGCGGGAAGGAACGAGCAGTACTTC. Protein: CASSKLAGRNEQYF.

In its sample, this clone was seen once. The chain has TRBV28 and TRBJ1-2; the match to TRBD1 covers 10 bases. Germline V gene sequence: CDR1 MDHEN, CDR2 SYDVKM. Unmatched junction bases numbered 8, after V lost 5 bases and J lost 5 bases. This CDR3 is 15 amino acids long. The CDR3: CASSTDRGLGYGYTF. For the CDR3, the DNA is TGTGCCAGCAGTACAGACAGGGGGCTGGGATATGGCTACACCTTC.

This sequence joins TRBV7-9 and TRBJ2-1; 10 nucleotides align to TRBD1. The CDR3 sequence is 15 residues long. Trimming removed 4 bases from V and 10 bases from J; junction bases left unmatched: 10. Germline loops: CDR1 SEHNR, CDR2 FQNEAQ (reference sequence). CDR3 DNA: TGTGCCAGCAGCTCCGGGACAGGGGTGCGTGGGGAGCAGTTCTTC. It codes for CASSSGTGVRGEQFF.

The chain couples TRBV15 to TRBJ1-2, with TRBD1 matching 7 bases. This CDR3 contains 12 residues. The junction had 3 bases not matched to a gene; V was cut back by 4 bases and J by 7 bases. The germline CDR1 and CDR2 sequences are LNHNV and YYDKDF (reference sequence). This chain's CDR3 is CATSTRTGGYTF. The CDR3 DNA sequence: TGTGCCACCAGCACCCGGACAGGTGGCTACACCTTC.

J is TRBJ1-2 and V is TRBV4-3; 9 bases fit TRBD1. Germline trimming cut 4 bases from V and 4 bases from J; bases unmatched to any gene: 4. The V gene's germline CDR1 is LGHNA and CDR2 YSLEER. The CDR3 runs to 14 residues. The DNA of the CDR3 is TGCGCCAGCAGCCGTTTGGGACAGGGCTATGGCTACACCTTC. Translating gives CASSRLGQGYGYTF.

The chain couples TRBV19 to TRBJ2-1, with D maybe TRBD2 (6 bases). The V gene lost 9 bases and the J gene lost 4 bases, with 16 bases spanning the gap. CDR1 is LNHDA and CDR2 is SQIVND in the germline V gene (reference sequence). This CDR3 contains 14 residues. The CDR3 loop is CASSGTPLYNEQFF. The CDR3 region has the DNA TGTGCCAGCTCCGGGACTCCCCTATACAATGAGCAGTTCTTC. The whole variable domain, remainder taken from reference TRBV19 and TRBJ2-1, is DGGITQSPKYLFRKEGQNVTLSCEQNLNHDAMYWYRQDPGQGLRLIYYSQIVNDFQKGDIAEGYSVSREKKESFPLTVTSAQKNPTAFYLCASSGTPLYNEQFFGPGTRLTVL.